This TCR beta chain was identified in a study of T cell repertoires in cytomegalovirus infection. One entry per CDR3 protein, called by TCRdb with MiXCR from the reads. Counted here are a few hundred thousand distinct CDR3 sequences, just under 25% occurring once; the ten biggest clones make up 10% to 15%. General study findings and limits: Adding up the frequency of public TCR beta families identified people who carried CMV plus the relevant HLA.

Note on this clonotype: Its matching antigen is unknown.

CDR1 SGHDT and CDR2 YYEEEE come from the germline V gene. This CDR3 contains 15 residues. The V gene lost 0 bases and the J gene lost 7 bases, with 17 bases spanning the gap. The V and J genes are TRBV5-6 and TRBJ2-7; a weak D match, TRBD2 (6 bases). The sequenced sample was cultured PBMCs, obtained from culture after CMV antigen stimulation. The sequence was obtained from a human donor in good health (CMV status not recorded). Some clones in this sample may be carry-over from other donors' samples. CDR3 loop: CASSLGAGTLTEQYF. The CDR3 coding sequence is TGTGCCAGCAGCTTGGGGGCTGGGACTCTTACAGAGCAGTACTTC.